The sequence of this TCR beta chain was determined in a study of shared clonotypes between healthy human individuals. When replicate PCRs were run on sorted subsets, they used approximately 0.2 ug DNA, roughly 30,000 T cell genomes. The repertoire was sequenced with immunoSEQ multiplex PCR; TCRdb's copy has only in-frame clones and lacks some. The sample includes about 1 million clones, approximately 80% seen only once; the top ten take 0.52%. The CDR3 loop spans 15 amino acids. Germline values: CDR1 SGHRS, CDR2 YFSETQ. Germline trimming cut 7 bases from V and 4 bases from J; bases unmatched to any gene: 11. General study results and limits: Among four donors, approximately 5% of naive CD4 clonotypes were found in common.

This clone was picked up many times. Its antigen is currently unknown. Memory CD4+ cells were the fraction left after CD45RA+ naive selection. The sequence derives from a man aged 18 to 30 in good health. Some clones in this sample may be carry-over from other donors' samples. Sequencing was done on a sample of memory CD4+ T cells from PBMCs. The subset is: CD45RA-negative fraction. V usage is TRBV5-1 and J usage is TRBJ2-5; 9 bases are shared with TRBD1. The CDR3 reads CASGNRDRVVETQYF. CDR3 nucleotide sequence: TGCGCCAGCGGGAACCGGGACAGGGTAGTAGAGACCCAGTACTTC. The full variable domain, its missing parts supplied by reference TRBV5-1 and TRBJ2-5, is KAGVTQTPRYLIKTRGQQVTLSCSPISGHRSVSWYQQTPGQGLQFLFEYFSETQRNKGNFPGRFSGRQFSNSRSEMNVSTLELGDSALYLCASGNRDRVVETQYFGPGTRLLVL.